This T cell receptor (beta chain) came from a study of T cells in Graves' hyperthyroidism and ophthalmopathy. Study findings and constraints: Stable hyperthyroidism was told apart from ophthalmopathy by a model built on 13 V-J features.

Amplification targeted TCR beta CDR3 regions from RNA transcripts. Primed by the HTBI set, a first-round RT-PCR was run on the TCR CDR3. TCRdb analysed the multiplex PCR reads with MiXCR anew, one entry per CDR3 protein. Among a few hundred thousand distinct CDR3 sequences listed, roughly an eighth were seen once. Duration under 3 months, a NOSPECS grade of at least 4, and a Clinical Activity Score of at least 3 characterized the ophthalmopathy patients. The source of the PBMCs was 8 to 10 ml of fresh peripheral blood. In its sample, this clonotype was seen a few times. No antigen is known for it. Germline V CDR1 and CDR2: ENHRY, SYGVKD. After removal of 4 bases from V and 7 bases from J, the junction contained 9 bases not matched to a gene. CDR3 length equals 15 residues.

The chain uses TRBV10-3 and TRBJ1-2, with 10 bases fitting TRBD1. The clonotype originates from a woman in her thirties or forties with Graves' ophthalmopathy. Input material: blood. The CDR3 is CAISVSGTGVSGYTF. CDR3 DNA: TGTGCCATCAGTGTCTCCGGGACAGGGGTTTCTGGCTACACCTTC.